This T cell receptor beta chain emerged from a study of T cell clonotyping in hematopoietic cell transplantation. The CDR3 extends over 16 amino acids. V was clipped by 3 bases and J by 5 bases; unmatched bases: 4. The V gene's germline CDR1 is SGHRS and CDR2 YFSETQ. Clones were sequenced by immunoSEQ multiplex PCR, and TCRdb holds only the in-frame ones, with some missing. There are some 13,000 clones in the sample; about 93% occur only once, and 4.5% lies in the top ten. Source: PBMCs, taken 30 days after allogeneic stem cell transplant. The source of this sequence is a male patient between 55 and 70 years old who had an allogeneic stem cell transplant from an unrelated donor, so the T cells may come from the graft donor. Some clones in this sample may be carry-over from other donors' samples. The chain is built from TRBV5-1 and TRBJ2-2; 13 bases agree with TRBD2. CDR3 DNA: TGCGCCAGCAGCTGGACTAGCGGGAGTTCTACCGGGGAGCTGTTTTTT. Its translation is CASSWTSGSSTGELFF.